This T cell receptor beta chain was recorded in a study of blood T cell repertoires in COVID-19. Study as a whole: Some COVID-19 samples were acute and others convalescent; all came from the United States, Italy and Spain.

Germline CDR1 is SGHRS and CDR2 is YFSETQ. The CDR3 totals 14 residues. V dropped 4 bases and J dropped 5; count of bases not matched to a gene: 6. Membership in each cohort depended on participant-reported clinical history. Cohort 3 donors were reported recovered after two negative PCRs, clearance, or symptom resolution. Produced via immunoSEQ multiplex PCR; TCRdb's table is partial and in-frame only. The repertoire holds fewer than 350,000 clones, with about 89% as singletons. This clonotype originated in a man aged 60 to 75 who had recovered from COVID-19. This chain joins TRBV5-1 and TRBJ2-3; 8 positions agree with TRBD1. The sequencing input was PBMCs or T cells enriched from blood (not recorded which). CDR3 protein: CASSPGQGRDTQYF. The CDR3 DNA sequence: TGCGCCAGCAGCCCCGGACAGGGTCGAGATACGCAGTATTTT.